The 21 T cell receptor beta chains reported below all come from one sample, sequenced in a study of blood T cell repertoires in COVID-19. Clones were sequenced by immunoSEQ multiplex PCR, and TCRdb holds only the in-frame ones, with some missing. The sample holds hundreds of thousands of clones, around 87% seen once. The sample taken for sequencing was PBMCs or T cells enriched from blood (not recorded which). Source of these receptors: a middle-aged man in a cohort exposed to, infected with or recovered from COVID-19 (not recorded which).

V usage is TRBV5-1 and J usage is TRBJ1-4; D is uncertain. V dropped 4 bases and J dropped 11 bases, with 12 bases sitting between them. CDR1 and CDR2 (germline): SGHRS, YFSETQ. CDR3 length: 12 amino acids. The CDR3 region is CASSATGGKLFF. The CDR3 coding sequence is TGCGCCAGCAGCGCCACCGGCGGGAAACTGTTTTTT.

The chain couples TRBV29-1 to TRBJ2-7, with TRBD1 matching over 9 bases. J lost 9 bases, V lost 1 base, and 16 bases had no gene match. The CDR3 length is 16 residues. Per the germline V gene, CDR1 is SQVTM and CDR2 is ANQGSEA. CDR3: CSVEGGQGELPRGQYF. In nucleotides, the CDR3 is TGCAGCGTTGAAGGGGGACAGGGCGAACTCCCACGCGGGCAGTACTTC.

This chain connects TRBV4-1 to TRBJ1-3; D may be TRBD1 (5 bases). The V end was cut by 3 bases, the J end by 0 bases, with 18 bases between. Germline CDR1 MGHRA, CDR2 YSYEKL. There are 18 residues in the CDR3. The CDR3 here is CASSHPTQGTGSGNTIYF. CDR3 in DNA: TGCGCCAGCAGCCATCCAACCCAGGGAACAGGCTCTGGAAACACCATATATTTT.

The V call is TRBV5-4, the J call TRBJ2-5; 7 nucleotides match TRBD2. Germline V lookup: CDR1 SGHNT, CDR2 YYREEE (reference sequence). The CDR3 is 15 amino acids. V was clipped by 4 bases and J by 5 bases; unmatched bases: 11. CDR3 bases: TGTGCCAGCAGCCCACGGGGGGAGGGCCCTGAGACCCAGTACTTC. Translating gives CASSPRGEGPETQYF.

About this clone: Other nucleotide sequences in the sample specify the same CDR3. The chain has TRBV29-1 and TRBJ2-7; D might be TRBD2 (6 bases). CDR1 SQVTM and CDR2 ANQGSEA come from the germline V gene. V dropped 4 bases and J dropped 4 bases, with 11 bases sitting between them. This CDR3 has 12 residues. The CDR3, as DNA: TGCAGCGTTGGGACTGGGGGGTACGAGCAGTACTTC. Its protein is CSVGTGGYEQYF.

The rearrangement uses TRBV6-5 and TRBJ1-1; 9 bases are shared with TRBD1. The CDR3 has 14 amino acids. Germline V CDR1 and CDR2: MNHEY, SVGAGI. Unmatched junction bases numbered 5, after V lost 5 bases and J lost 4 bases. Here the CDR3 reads CASSNRGLVTEAFF. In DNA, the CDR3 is TGTGCCAGCAGTAACAGGGGGCTCGTCACTGAAGCTTTCTTT.

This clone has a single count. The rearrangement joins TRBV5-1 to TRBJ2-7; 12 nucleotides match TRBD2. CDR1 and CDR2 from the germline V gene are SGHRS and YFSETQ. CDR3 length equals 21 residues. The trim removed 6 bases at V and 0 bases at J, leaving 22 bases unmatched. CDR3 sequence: CASIPPHHTKKTSGSSYEQYF. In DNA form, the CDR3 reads TGCGCCAGCATCCCGCCACACCATACAAAGAAGACTAGCGGGAGCTCCTACGAGCAGTACTTC.

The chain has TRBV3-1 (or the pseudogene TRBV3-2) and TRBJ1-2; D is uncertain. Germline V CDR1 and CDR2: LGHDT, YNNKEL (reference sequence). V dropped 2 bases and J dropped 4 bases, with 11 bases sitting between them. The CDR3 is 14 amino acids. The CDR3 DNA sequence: TGTGCCAGCAGCCAAACAGACCGATCCTATGGCTACACCTTC. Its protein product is CASSQTDRSYGYTF.

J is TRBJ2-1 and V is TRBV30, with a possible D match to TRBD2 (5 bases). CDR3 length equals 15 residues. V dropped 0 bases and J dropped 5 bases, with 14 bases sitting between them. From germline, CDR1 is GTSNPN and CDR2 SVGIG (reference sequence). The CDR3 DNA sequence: TGTGCCTGGAGTGTACGAAATAGCGAGAACAATGAGCAGTTCTTC. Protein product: CAWSVRNSENNEQFF.

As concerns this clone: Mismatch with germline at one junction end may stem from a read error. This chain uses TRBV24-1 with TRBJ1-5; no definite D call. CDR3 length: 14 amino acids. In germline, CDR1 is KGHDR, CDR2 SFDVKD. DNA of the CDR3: TGTGCCACCAGTGATGGAAGTAGCTATCAGCCCCAGCATTTT. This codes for CATSDGSSYQPQHF.

CDR3 residues: CASSRWTGQETQYF. For the CDR3, the DNA is TGTGCCAGCAGCCGGTGGACAGGTCAAGAGACCCAGTACTTC. V and J are TRBV7-9 and TRBJ2-5; 7 bases line up with TRBD1. This CDR3 region has 14 residues. The germline gives CDR1 SEHNR, CDR2 FQNEAQ (reference sequence). Trimming removed 5 bases from V and 2 bases from J; junction bases left unmatched: 5.

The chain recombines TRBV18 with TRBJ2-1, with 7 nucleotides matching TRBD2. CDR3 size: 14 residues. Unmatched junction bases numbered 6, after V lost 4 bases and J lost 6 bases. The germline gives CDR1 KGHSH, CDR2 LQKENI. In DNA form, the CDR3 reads TGTGCCAGCTCACTGAGCGGGAATTCCAATGAGCAGTTCTTC. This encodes CASSLSGNSNEQFF.

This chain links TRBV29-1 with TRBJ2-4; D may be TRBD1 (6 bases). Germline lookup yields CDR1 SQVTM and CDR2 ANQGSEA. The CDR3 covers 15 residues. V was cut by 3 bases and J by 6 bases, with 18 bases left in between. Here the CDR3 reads CSVEGAGYLGNIQYF. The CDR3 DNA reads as TGCAGCGTTGAGGGGGCAGGGTATCTGGGAAACATTCAGTACTTC.

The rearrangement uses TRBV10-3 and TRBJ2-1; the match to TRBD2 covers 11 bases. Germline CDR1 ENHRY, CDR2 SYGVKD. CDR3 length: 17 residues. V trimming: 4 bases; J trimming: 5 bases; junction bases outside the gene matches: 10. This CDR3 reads CAISGGLGSGRDNEQFF. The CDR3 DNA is TGTGCCATCAGTGGGGGACTCGGTAGCGGGAGGGACAATGAGCAGTTCTTC.

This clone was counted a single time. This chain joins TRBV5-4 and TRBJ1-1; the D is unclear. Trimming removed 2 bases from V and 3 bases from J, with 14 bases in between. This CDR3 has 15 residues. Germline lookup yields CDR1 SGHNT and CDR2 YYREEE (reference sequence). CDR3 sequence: CASSFVTRGYTEAFF. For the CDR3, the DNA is TGTGCCAGCAGCTTCGTCACGCGAGGTTACACTGAAGCTTTCTTT.

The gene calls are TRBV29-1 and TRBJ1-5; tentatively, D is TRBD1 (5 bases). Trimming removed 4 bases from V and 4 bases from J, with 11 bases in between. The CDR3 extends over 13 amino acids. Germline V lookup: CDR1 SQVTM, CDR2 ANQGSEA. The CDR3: CSVAGGGNQPQHF. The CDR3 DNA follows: TGCAGCGTTGCGGGGGGGGGTAATCAGCCCCAGCATTTT. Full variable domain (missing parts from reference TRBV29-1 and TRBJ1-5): SAVISQKPSRDICQRGTSLTIQCQVDSQVTMMFWYRQQPGQSLTLIATANQGSEATYESGFVIDKFPISRPNLTFSTLTVSNMSPEDSSIYLCSVAGGGNQPQHFGDGTRLSIL.

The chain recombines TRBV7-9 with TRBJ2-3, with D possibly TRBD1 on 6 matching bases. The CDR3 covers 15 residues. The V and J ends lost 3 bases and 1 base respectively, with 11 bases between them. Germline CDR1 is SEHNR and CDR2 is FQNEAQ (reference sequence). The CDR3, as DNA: TGTGCCAGCAGCTTCACGGCAGGGGGCACAGATACGCAGTATTTT. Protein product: CASSFTAGGTDTQYF.

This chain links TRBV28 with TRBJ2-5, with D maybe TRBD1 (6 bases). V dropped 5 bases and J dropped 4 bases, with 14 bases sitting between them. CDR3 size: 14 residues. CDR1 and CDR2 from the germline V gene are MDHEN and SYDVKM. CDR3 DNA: TGTGCCAGCAGTGATAATACAGGGCGAGAGACCCAGTACTTC. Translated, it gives CASSDNTGRETQYF. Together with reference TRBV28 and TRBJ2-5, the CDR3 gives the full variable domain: DVKVTQSSRYLVKRTGEKVFLECVQDMDHENMFWYRQDPGLGLRLIYFSYDVKMKEKGDIPEGYSVSREKKERFSLILESASTNQTSMYLCASSDNTGRETQYFGPGTRLLVL.

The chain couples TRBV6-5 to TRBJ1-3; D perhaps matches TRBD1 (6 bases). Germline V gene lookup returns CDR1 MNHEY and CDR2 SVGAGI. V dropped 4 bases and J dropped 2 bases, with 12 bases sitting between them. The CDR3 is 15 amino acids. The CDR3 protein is CASSLTKGAGNTIYF. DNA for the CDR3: TGTGCCAGCAGTTTGACCAAGGGGGCTGGAAACACCATATATTTT.

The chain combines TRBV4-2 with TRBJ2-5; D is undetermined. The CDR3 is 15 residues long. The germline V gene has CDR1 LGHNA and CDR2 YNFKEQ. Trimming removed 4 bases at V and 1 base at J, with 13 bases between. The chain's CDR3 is CASSPRLSAQETQYF. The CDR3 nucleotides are TGTGCCAGCAGCCCACGACTTTCGGCCCAAGAGACCCAGTACTTC.

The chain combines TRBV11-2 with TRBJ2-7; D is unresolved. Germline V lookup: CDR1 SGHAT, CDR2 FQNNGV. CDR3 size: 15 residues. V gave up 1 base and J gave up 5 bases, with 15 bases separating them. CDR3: CASSLGALSFNEQYF. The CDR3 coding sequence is TGTGCCAGCAGCTTAGGGGCCTTATCCTTTAACGAGCAGTACTTC.